The clone carrying this T cell receptor (beta chain) was detected only a few times. This sample is part of a study of cytomegalovirus exposure and HLA in healthy donors. Primers: 60 Vbeta forward and 13 Jbeta reverse. TCRdb's copy holds only in-frame clones and misses some; the assay was immunoSEQ multiplex PCR. The sample includes tens of thousands of clones, about three quarters of them seen just once. Sequencing was carried out using PBMCs. This receptor was taken from a man aged 35 to 55 in good health and CMV-seronegative.

CDR3 coding DNA: TGTGCCAGCAGTAGCGGGAGCGAATCCTACGAGCAGTACTTC. It translates to CASSSGSESYEQYF. The V call is TRBV6-5, the J call TRBJ2-7; 8 bases match TRBD2. J lost 1 base, V lost 5 bases, and 4 bases had no gene match. Germline assignment: CDR1 MNHEY and CDR2 SVGAGI. The CDR3 has 14 amino acids.